This entry lists 13 T cell receptor beta chains sequenced from one sample in a study of early T cells in non-severe SARS-CoV-2 infection. MiXCR, run by TCRdb on the 5' RACE reads, gives a single entry per CDR3 protein. The sample consists of roughly 25,000 distinct CDR3 sequences, 4% to 6% of them appearing once. Sequencing used whole blood. All receptors derive from an adult who was a healthcare worker with PCR-confirmed SARS-CoV-2 infection or an uninfected control (not recorded which).

In this sample, this clonotype turned up many times. The V gene is TRBV3-1, the J gene TRBJ1-2, with 7 bases aligning to TRBD1. Germline loops: CDR1 LGHDT, CDR2 YNNKEL (reference sequence). J was trimmed by 2 bases and V by 5 bases; bases with no gene match: 5. The CDR3 runs 14 residues. The CDR3 DNA reads TGTGCCAGCAGCTACGGACAGGAGAACTATGGCTACACCTTC. Translated: CASSYGQENYGYTF.

This clonotype has at least ten counts. J is TRBJ2-1 and V is TRBV2; D might be TRBD1 (7 bases). The CDR3 runs to 13 residues. Trimming stripped 11 bases from V and 9 bases from J, with 20 bases between. CDR1 and CDR2 (germline): SNHLY, FYNNEI. The CDR3 protein is CAGGDSRGGEQFF. DNA of the CDR3: TGTGCCGGCGGGGACAGCCGAGGCGGTGAGCAGTTCTTC.

This clonotype was observed a handful of times. This CDR3 reads CASSGTRSSYEQYF. CDR3 coding DNA: TGTGCCAGCAGCGGGACGAGGAGCTCCTACGAGCAGTACTTC. This chain links TRBV2 with TRBJ2-7; either TRBD1 or TRBD2 may supply D (5 bases each). Trimming removed 6 bases from V and 0 bases from J, with 12 bases in between. This CDR3 has 14 amino acids. Per germline, CDR1 SNHLY and CDR2 FYNNEI.

In the case of this clonotype: A much larger clone differs by one base, so this may be a read error. The chain carries TRBV4-1 and TRBJ2-3; D may match TRBD1 or TRBD2 (5 bases each). Germline CDR1 is MGHRA and CDR2 is YSYEKL. Deletions cut 4 bases from V and 6 bases from J, with 14 bases between. The CDR3 is 14 amino acids. CDR3 in amino acids: CASSPDWDVDTQYF. In DNA, the CDR3 is TGCGCCAGCAGCCCGGACTGGGACGTGGATACGCAGTATTTT.

This clonotype was seen a few times. V is TRBV24-1 and J is TRBJ2-3; D is unresolved. This CDR3 comprises 14 residues. Germline CDR1 KGHDR, CDR2 SFDVKD. Trimming left V 4 bases short and J 1 base short, with 8 bases between. CDR3 bases: TGTGCCACCAGTGAAGGGATAGGCACAGATACGCAGTATTTT. Protein sequence: CATSEGIGTDTQYF.

This clonotype was recorded at least ten times. The chain has TRBV9 and TRBJ1-1; a possible D gene is TRBD1 (6 bases). In germline, CDR1 is SGDLS, CDR2 YYNGEE. V was clipped by 0 bases and J by 5 bases, with 14 bases between them. The CDR3 contains 15 residues. In DNA, the CDR3 is TGTGCCAGCAGCGTAGGGACAGCCCCGGGGACTGAAGCTTTCTTT. Protein sequence: CASSVGTAPGTEAFF.

The chain links TRBV28 to TRBJ2-6, with 7 bases lining up with TRBD2. The ends lost 6 bases at V and 4 bases at J; junction bases unmatched: 9. This CDR3 is built from 16 residues. Germline assignment: CDR1 MDHEN and CDR2 SYDVKM. The CDR3 loop reads CASRMGGVLGANVLTF. The CDR3 nucleotides are TGTGCCAGCAGGATGGGAGGGGTATTAGGGGCCAACGTCCTGACTTTC.

There are many counts of this clonotype. The rearrangement uses TRBV19 and TRBJ1-5, with 7 bases aligning to TRBD1. V dropped 5 bases and J dropped 3; count of bases not matched to a gene: 10. This CDR3 is 16 amino acids long. CDR1 LNHDA and CDR2 SQIVND come from the germline V gene (reference sequence). The CDR3 DNA sequence: TGTGCCAGTAGTTCCGCCAGGGGGGCAAACAATCAGCCCCAGCATTTT. This codes for CASSSARGANNQPQHF.

This clonotype was seen ten or more times. The V and J genes are TRBV20-1 and TRBJ1-1; weak D call: TRBD1 (6 bases). V lost 6 bases to trimming and J lost 1 base, with 12 bases between them. This CDR3 is built from 13 residues. Germline V CDR1 and CDR2: DFQATT, SNEGSKA (reference sequence). The CDR3 is CSAKSDRNTEAFF. In DNA, the CDR3 is TGCAGTGCGAAATCGGACAGGAACACTGAAGCTTTCTTT.

This clonotype was found many times. The chain links TRBV6-2 or TRBV6-3 to TRBJ2-6; 9 bases align to TRBD1. This CDR3 has 19 amino acids. Germline CDR1 reads MNHEY; CDR2 reads SVGEGT. Trimming removed 0 bases from V and 1 base from J; junction bases left unmatched: 7. The CDR3 DNA sequence: TGTGCCAGCAGTTACTCTACCGGGACAGGGTTGTCTGGGGCCAACGTCCTGACTTTC. Translating gives CASSYSTGTGLSGANVLTF.

This clonotype was counted between two and nine times. This chain joins TRBV12-3 or TRBV12-4 and TRBJ2-5; a weak D match, TRBD2 (7 bases). The CDR3 contains 16 residues. V shed 5 bases and J shed 6 bases, with 22 bases lying between them. Here the CDR3 reads CASSKTTPGGPQTQYF. The CDR3 nucleotides are TGTGCCAGCAGTAAGACCACCCCCGGGGGGCCCCAGACCCAGTACTTC.

The chain uses TRBV19 and TRBJ2-5; TRBD1 matches 11 bases. Germline values: CDR1 LNHDA, CDR2 SQIVND (reference sequence). The V segment lost 5 bases and the J segment 5 bases; nucleotides outside the gene matches: 7. The CDR3 is made up of 15 amino acids. The CDR3 DNA follows: TGTGCCAGTAGTCCTGGGACAGGGGGAGATGAGACCCAGTACTTC. Translating gives CASSPGTGGDETQYF.

In its sample, this clonotype was seen many times. The chain has TRBV2 and TRBJ2-3; 7 bases match TRBD1. CDR1 is SNHLY and CDR2 is FYNNEI in the germline V gene. V was pared by 10 bases and J by 7 bases, with 17 bases of the junction left unmatched. This CDR3 spans 15 amino acids. The CDR3 here is CATEGGRGLLYTQYF. The CDR3 DNA is TGTGCCACTGAAGGCGGCAGGGGGTTATTATATACGCAGTATTTT.